What follows is one T cell receptor (beta chain) and its context. The data are from a study of blood T cell repertoires in COVID-19. Profiling relied on immunoSEQ multiplex PCR, and the TCRdb table lists in-frame clones only, not all of them. There are about 190,000 clones in the sample; more than 80% occur only once, and 0.5% to 0.6% lies in the top ten. Sequencing was performed on peripheral blood. The receptor's source is a man between 45 and 60 years old with acute or convalescent COVID-19.

CDR3 loop: CASSPERGSQETQYF. The CDR3 region has the DNA TGTGCCAGCAGCCCCGAGCGGGGCAGCCAAGAGACCCAGTACTTC. V usage is TRBV7-2 and J usage is TRBJ2-5, with TRBD2 matching over 7 bases. This CDR3 has 15 amino acids. The V gene end was trimmed by 5 bases and the J gene end by 1 base; junction bases not matched to a gene: 7. Germline V gene sequence: CDR1 SGHTA, CDR2 FQGNSA.